These T cell receptor beta chains were read from a single sample in a study of blood T cell repertoires in COVID-19. Clones were sequenced by immunoSEQ multiplex PCR, and TCRdb holds only the in-frame ones, with some missing. The sample lists a few hundred thousand clones, 75% to 95% occurring once. The specimen sequenced was peripheral blood. All receptors derive from a person in their late teens or twenties with COVID-19, enrolled during active disease. Each CDR3 is given with its conserved first and last residue. Fields, in order: J gene, V gene, clone size, D gene, CDR3 protein, CDR3 DNA. A D gene is named only where the DNA matches it firmly. Only part of the rows carry a size: once, few, many, or a class if the clone is expanded.

j_gene: TRBJ1-4
v_gene: TRBV29-1
abundance: -
d_gene: -
CDR3aa: CSVGQGGDKLFF
CDR3nt: TGCAGCGTTGGCCAAGGCGGGGATAAGCTGTTTTTT

j_gene: TRBJ2-5
v_gene: TRBV7-9
abundance: -
d_gene: TRBD1
CDR3aa: CASSWTGEYQETQYF
CDR3nt: TGTGCCAGCAGCTGGACAGGAGAGTACCAAGAGACCCAGTACTTC

j_gene: TRBJ1-2
v_gene: TRBV27
abundance: few
d_gene: TRBD1
CDR3aa: CASSLSHTGASNYGYTF
CDR3nt: TGTGCCAGCAGTTTATCCCATACAGGGGCGTCTAACTATGGCTACACCTTC

j_gene: TRBJ2-5
v_gene: TRBV9
abundance: -
d_gene: TRBD2
CDR3aa: CASSVGASGSVETQYF
CDR3nt: TGTGCCAGCAGCGTAGGGGCTAGCGGGAGTGTGGAGACCCAGTACTTC

j_gene: TRBJ2-1
v_gene: TRBV6-2/TRBV6-3
abundance: -
d_gene: -
CDR3aa: CASSQGLEAEQFF
CDR3nt: TGTGCCAGCAGTCAGGGTCTTGAGGCTGAGCAGTTCTTC

j_gene: TRBJ1-2
v_gene: TRBV29-1
abundance: -
d_gene: -
CDR3aa: CSVERGTEYGYTF
CDR3nt: TGCAGCGTTGAAAGAGGGACTGAGTATGGCTACACCTTC

j_gene: TRBJ1-5
v_gene: TRBV6-1
abundance: -
d_gene: -
CDR3aa: CASSENPPNQPQHF
CDR3nt: TGTGCCAGCAGTGAAAATCCCCCTAATCAGCCCCAGCATTTT

j_gene: TRBJ1-2
v_gene: TRBV24-1
abundance: -
d_gene: -
CDR3aa: CAPSPTGQGGRGYTF
CDR3nt: TGTGCCCCGTCCCCAACGGGTCAGGGAGGCAGAGGCTACACCTTC

j_gene: TRBJ1-5
v_gene: TRBV10-3
abundance: -
d_gene: TRBD1
CDR3aa: CAISESRIGGGGNQPQHF
CDR3nt: TGTGCCATCAGTGAGTCCCGTATAGGGGGCGGCGGCAATCAGCCCCAGCATTTT

j_gene: TRBJ2-1
v_gene: TRBV28
abundance: -
d_gene: -
CDR3aa: CASRYGTYNEQFF
CDR3nt: TGTGCCAGCAGGTACGGGACTTACAATGAGCAGTTCTTC

j_gene: TRBJ1-1
v_gene: TRBV6-2/TRBV6-3
abundance: -
d_gene: -
CDR3aa: CASSYSATEAFF
CDR3nt: TGTGCCAGCAGTTACTCGGCAACTGAAGCTTTCTTT

j_gene: TRBJ2-3
v_gene: TRBV7-8
abundance: -
d_gene: TRBD2
CDR3aa: CASSPWRTSVSDTQYF
CDR3nt: TGTGCCAGCAGCCCCTGGAGGACTAGCGTCTCAGATACGCAGTATTTT

j_gene: TRBJ1-1
v_gene: TRBV5-4
abundance: -
d_gene: TRBD1
CDR3aa: CASSRDRLEAFF
CDR3nt: TGTGCCAGCAGCCGGGACAGACTTGAAGCTTTCTTT

j_gene: TRBJ2-4
v_gene: TRBV18
abundance: -
d_gene: -
CDR3aa: CASSPPDSLAKNIQYF
CDR3nt: TGTGCCAGCTCACCACCGGACTCCCTAGCCAAAAACATTCAGTACTTC

j_gene: TRBJ1-3
v_gene: TRBV4-1
abundance: -
d_gene: -
CDR3aa: CASSQASSGNTIYF
CDR3nt: TGCGCCAGCAGCCAAGCCTCCTCTGGAAACACCATATATTTT

j_gene: TRBJ2-1
v_gene: TRBV4-3
abundance: -
d_gene: TRBD2
CDR3aa: CASSQVSAGGLNEQFF
CDR3nt: TGCGCCAGCAGCCAAGTCTCAGCGGGAGGCCTAAATGAGCAGTTCTTC

j_gene: TRBJ2-3
v_gene: TRBV5-1
abundance: -
d_gene: TRBD1
CDR3aa: CASSRAGTGGLDTDTQYF
CDR3nt: TGCGCCAGCAGCCGAGCCGGGACAGGGGGCTTGGACACAGATACGCAGTATTTT

j_gene: TRBJ2-7
v_gene: TRBV6-5
abundance: -
d_gene: TRBD1
CDR3aa: CASSPVGTGYNEQYF
CDR3nt: TGTGCCAGCAGTCCGGTCGGGACAGGGTACAACGAGCAGTACTTC

j_gene: TRBJ1-5
v_gene: TRBV2
abundance: -
d_gene: -
CDR3aa: CASSIHTGRYSNQPQHF
CDR3nt: TGTGCCAGCAGTATCCACACAGGGCGTTATAGCAATCAGCCCCAGCATTTT

j_gene: TRBJ2-5
v_gene: TRBV3-1/TRBV3-2
abundance: few
d_gene: -
CDR3aa: CASSQSETQYF
CDR3nt: TGTGCCAGCAGCCAGAGTGAGACCCAGTACTTC

j_gene: TRBJ2-3
v_gene: TRBV5-8
abundance: -
d_gene: -
CDR3aa: CASSLEVGRVTDTQYF
CDR3nt: TGTGCCAGCAGCTTGGAAGTGGGCAGGGTCACAGATACGCAGTATTTT

j_gene: TRBJ1-4
v_gene: TRBV18
abundance: -
d_gene: -
CDR3aa: CASSLDMRGLNEKLFF
CDR3nt: TGTGCCAGCTCACTTGATATGCGGGGCCTTAATGAAAAACTGTTTTTT

j_gene: TRBJ1-5
v_gene: TRBV6-5
abundance: few
d_gene: -
CDR3aa: CASMTDFNQPQHF
CDR3nt: TGTGCCAGCATGACAGATTTCAATCAGCCCCAGCATTTT

j_gene: TRBJ2-2
v_gene: TRBV20-1
abundance: -
d_gene: -
CDR3aa: CSALGAGELFF
CDR3nt: TGCAGTGCCCTCGGGGCCGGGGAGCTGTTTTTT

j_gene: TRBJ2-3
v_gene: TRBV9
abundance: -
d_gene: TRBD2
CDR3aa: CASSVDKGLAGDTQYF
CDR3nt: TGTGCCAGCAGCGTAGATAAGGGACTAGCCGGGGATACGCAGTATTTT

j_gene: TRBJ2-2
v_gene: TRBV6-5
abundance: once
d_gene: TRBD1
CDR3aa: CASSVGTENTGELFF
CDR3nt: TGTGCCAGCAGCGTGGGGACAGAGAACACCGGGGAGCTGTTTTTT

j_gene: TRBJ2-5
v_gene: TRBV27
abundance: -
d_gene: -
CDR3aa: CASSSRDIRETQYF
CDR3nt: TGTGCCAGCAGTTCCCGGGACATTCGAGAGACCCAGTACTTC

j_gene: TRBJ2-7
v_gene: TRBV3-1/TRBV3-2
abundance: -
d_gene: -
CDR3aa: CASSQGGEQYF
CDR3nt: TGTGCCAGCAGCCAAGGCGGCGAGCAGTACTTC

j_gene: TRBJ2-1
v_gene: TRBV5-4
abundance: -
d_gene: -
CDR3aa: CASRVGTGSSYNEQFF
CDR3nt: TGTGCCAGCAGGGTGGGAACGGGAAGCTCCTACAATGAGCAGTTCTTC

j_gene: TRBJ1-4
v_gene: TRBV3-1/TRBV3-2
abundance: -
d_gene: TRBD1
CDR3aa: CASSQAGTGHEKLFF
CDR3nt: TGTGCCAGCAGCCAGGCCGGGACAGGGCACGAAAAACTGTTTTTT

j_gene: TRBJ2-2
v_gene: TRBV5-4
abundance: -
d_gene: -
CDR3aa: CASSLDQGRRTTGELFF
CDR3nt: TGTGCCAGCAGCTTGGATCAGGGCAGACGGACAACCGGGGAGCTGTTTTTT

j_gene: TRBJ1-6
v_gene: TRBV9
abundance: -
d_gene: -
CDR3aa: CASSGEGLWSPLHF
CDR3nt: TGTGCCAGCAGCGGCGAGGGTCTTTGGTCACCCCTCCACTTT

j_gene: TRBJ1-5
v_gene: TRBV6-6
abundance: -
d_gene: TRBD1
CDR3aa: CASSSGQGRQPQHF
CDR3nt: TGTGCCAGCAGTTCCGGACAGGGCCGCCAGCCCCAGCATTTT

j_gene: TRBJ1-2
v_gene: TRBV11-2
abundance: -
d_gene: TRBD1
CDR3aa: CASSSTWTGGHGYTF
CDR3nt: TGTGCCAGCAGCTCCACCTGGACAGGGGGCCATGGCTACACCTTC

j_gene: TRBJ1-5
v_gene: TRBV6-1
abundance: -
d_gene: -
CDR3aa: CASSEGGNQPQHF
CDR3nt: TGTGCCAGCAGTGAGGGGGGGAATCAGCCCCAGCATTTT

j_gene: TRBJ1-1
v_gene: TRBV5-1
abundance: -
d_gene: -
CDR3aa: CASSLSMGANTEAFF
CDR3nt: TGCGCCAGCAGCTTGTCGATGGGGGCGAACACTGAAGCTTTCTTT

j_gene: TRBJ1-2
v_gene: TRBV27
abundance: -
d_gene: -
CDR3aa: CASSLSPGISYGYTF
CDR3nt: TGTGCCAGCAGTTTATCACCAGGGATTAGCTATGGCTACACCTTC

j_gene: TRBJ1-2
v_gene: TRBV29-1
abundance: -
d_gene: TRBD1
CDR3aa: CSVGQGSYGYTF
CDR3nt: TGCAGCGTCGGACAGGGTAGCTATGGCTACACCTTC

j_gene: TRBJ2-3
v_gene: TRBV7-9
abundance: -
d_gene: -
CDR3aa: CASSLEFGGGDIPTDTQYF
CDR3nt: TGTGCCAGCAGCTTAGAATTCGGCGGGGGCGATATTCCCACAGATACGCAGTATTTT

j_gene: TRBJ2-7
v_gene: TRBV25-1
abundance: once
d_gene: -
CDR3aa: CASSEAGQSYEQYF
CDR3nt: TGTGCCAGCAGTGAGGCGGGACAGTCCTACGAGCAGTACTTC

j_gene: TRBJ1-4
v_gene: TRBV29-1
abundance: -
d_gene: -
CDR3aa: CSVREGDEKLFF
CDR3nt: TGCAGCGTCAGGGAAGGGGATGAAAAACTGTTTTTT

j_gene: TRBJ2-3
v_gene: TRBV11-3
abundance: -
d_gene: TRBD2
CDR3aa: CARGHWEGPVDTQYF
CDR3nt: TGTGCCAGGGGGCATTGGGAGGGCCCCGTGGATACGCAGTATTTT

j_gene: TRBJ1-3
v_gene: TRBV12-3/TRBV12-4
abundance: -
d_gene: -
CDR3aa: CASSLLAGNTIYF
CDR3nt: TGTGCCAGCAGTTTATTAGCTGGAAACACCATATATTTT

j_gene: TRBJ2-2
v_gene: TRBV6-5
abundance: once
d_gene: TRBD1
CDR3aa: CASSYYRGHIGELFF
CDR3nt: TGTGCCAGCAGTTACTACAGGGGGCATATCGGGGAGCTGTTTTTT

j_gene: TRBJ2-3
v_gene: TRBV4-2
abundance: -
d_gene: -
CDR3aa: CASSQIPGLASTDTQYF
CDR3nt: TGTGCCAGCAGCCAGATCCCGGGACTCGCAAGCACAGATACGCAGTATTTT

j_gene: TRBJ1-5
v_gene: TRBV5-1
abundance: -
d_gene: -
CDR3aa: CASSQDSPNQPQHF
CDR3nt: TGCGCCAGCAGCCAGGACAGTCCCAATCAGCCCCAGCATTTT

j_gene: TRBJ2-5
v_gene: TRBV6-6
abundance: -
d_gene: -
CDR3aa: CASSYGRGEETQYF
CDR3nt: TGTGCCAGCAGTTATGGGCGGGGAGAAGAGACCCAGTACTTC

j_gene: TRBJ1-1
v_gene: TRBV2
abundance: -
d_gene: -
CDR3aa: CASRASSLTEAFF
CDR3nt: TGTGCCAGCAGAGCCTCCTCCCTTACTGAAGCTTTCTTT